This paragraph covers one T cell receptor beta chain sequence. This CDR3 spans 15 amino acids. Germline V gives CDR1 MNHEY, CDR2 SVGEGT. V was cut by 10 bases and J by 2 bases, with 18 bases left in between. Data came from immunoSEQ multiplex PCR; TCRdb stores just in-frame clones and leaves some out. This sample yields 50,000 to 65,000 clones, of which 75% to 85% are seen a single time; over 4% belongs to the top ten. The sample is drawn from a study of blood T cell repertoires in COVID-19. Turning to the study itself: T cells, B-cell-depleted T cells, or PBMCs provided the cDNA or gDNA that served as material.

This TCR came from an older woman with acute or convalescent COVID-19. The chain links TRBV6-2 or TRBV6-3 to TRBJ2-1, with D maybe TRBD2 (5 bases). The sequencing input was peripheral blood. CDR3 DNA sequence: TGTGCCACCAGACCTCCCGGACTGGCCTACAATGAGCAGTTCTTC. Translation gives CATRPPGLAYNEQFF.